The present TCR beta chain was sequenced within a study of blood T cell repertoires in COVID-19. About the study: Samples came from the United States, Italy and Spain, spanning acute and convalescent COVID-19. Sources were T cells, B-cell-depleted T cells, or PBMCs; the material itself was cDNA or gDNA.

The CDR3 loop spans 13 amino acids. CDR1 KGHSH and CDR2 LQKENI come from the germline V gene. The V end was cut by 5 bases, the J end by 10 bases, with 14 bases between. Methods used by the authors: Estimated nucleated cell counts came from reference gene primer amplification. Assay used: immunoSEQ multiplex PCR; TCRdb lists only in-frame clones, some missing. V and J calls and clone size are given by that table; D and trimming were obtained from the DNA. The data show some 38,000 clones, with approximately 89% seen just once and more than 40% held by the top ten. Material: peripheral blood. This TCR came from a man between 60 and 75 years old with active or convalescent COVID-19. The chain has TRBV18 and TRBJ1-4, with D possibly TRBD1 on 6 matching bases. The CDR3 sequence is CASSTPGGGKLFF. CDR3 DNA sequence: TGTGCCAGCTCAACCCCGGGGGGCGGAAAACTGTTTTTT.